The clone carrying this T cell receptor beta chain was seen many times. The CDR3 totals 14 residues. The J segment lost 2 bases and the V segment lost 8 bases, leaving 6 bases of the junction unmatched. Germline V gene sequence: CDR1 MNHEY, CDR2 SVGEGT. TCRdb independently ran MiXCR on the reads; one entry per CDR3 protein. This table has around 190,000 distinct CDR3 sequences, under 15% appearing once. This sample is drawn from a study of T cell repertoires in cytomegalovirus infection. This receptor was taken from a human donor in good health (CMV status not recorded). Some clones in this sample may be carry-over from other donors' samples. V gene TRBV6-2 or TRBV6-3 combines with J gene TRBJ2-7; 10 nucleotides agree with TRBD2. Specimen: PBMCs. The chain's CDR3 is CASGLAGEAYEQYF. CDR3 nucleotide sequence: TGTGCCAGCGGGCTAGCGGGAGAAGCCTACGAGCAGTACTTC.